The clone carrying this TCR beta chain was picked up many times. Its matching antigen is unknown. The CDR3 has 15 residues. Germline loops: CDR1 SNHLY, CDR2 FYNNEI. Trimming took off 3 bases at V and 6 bases at J, with 15 bases between the two ends. Authors of the study amplified TCR beta CDR3 regions from RNA transcripts. TCR CDR3 underwent first-round RT-PCR with the HTBI primer set. TCRdb reprocessed the multiplex PCR reads via MiXCR and lists one record per CDR3 protein. Here the sample spans 300,000 to 450,000 distinct CDR3 sequences, 14% being singletons. The data stem from a study of T cells in Graves' hyperthyroidism and ophthalmopathy. Study results and limitations: Before onset, by a median of around six months, the model predicted ophthalmopathy. The blood repertoire included most of the expanded thyroid clonotypes above 0.001.

Patients were excluded because of uncontrolled infection, other autoimmune disease, pregnancy or lactation. The sequenced sample was blood. This clonotype was obtained from a woman aged 30 to 39 with Graves' ophthalmopathy. V is TRBV2 and J is TRBJ2-1; tentatively, D is TRBD2 (7 bases). This chain's CDR3 is CASSDRGAFINEQFF. CDR3 sequence (DNA): TGTGCCAGCAGTGACCGGGGGGCCTTCATCAATGAGCAGTTCTTC.